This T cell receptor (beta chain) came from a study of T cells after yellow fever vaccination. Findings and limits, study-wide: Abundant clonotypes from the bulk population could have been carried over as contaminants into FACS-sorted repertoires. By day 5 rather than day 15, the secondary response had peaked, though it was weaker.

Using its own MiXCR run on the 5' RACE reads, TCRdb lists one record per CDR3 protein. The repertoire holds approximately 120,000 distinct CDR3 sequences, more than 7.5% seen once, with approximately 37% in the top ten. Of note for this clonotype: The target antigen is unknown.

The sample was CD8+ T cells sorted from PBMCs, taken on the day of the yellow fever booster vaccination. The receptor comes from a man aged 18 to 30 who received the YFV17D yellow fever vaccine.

The CDR3 reads CASGLTPGQGSETQYF. DNA of the CDR3: TGTGCTAGTGGTTTGACCCCGGGACAGGGGAGTGAGACCCAGTACTTC. The chain has TRBV12-5 and TRBJ2-5; TRBD1 agrees at 10 bases. Trimming removed 2 bases from V and 5 bases from J; junction bases left unmatched: 8. Germline CDR1 reads LGHNT; CDR2 reads FRNRAP. The CDR3 loop spans 16 amino acids.